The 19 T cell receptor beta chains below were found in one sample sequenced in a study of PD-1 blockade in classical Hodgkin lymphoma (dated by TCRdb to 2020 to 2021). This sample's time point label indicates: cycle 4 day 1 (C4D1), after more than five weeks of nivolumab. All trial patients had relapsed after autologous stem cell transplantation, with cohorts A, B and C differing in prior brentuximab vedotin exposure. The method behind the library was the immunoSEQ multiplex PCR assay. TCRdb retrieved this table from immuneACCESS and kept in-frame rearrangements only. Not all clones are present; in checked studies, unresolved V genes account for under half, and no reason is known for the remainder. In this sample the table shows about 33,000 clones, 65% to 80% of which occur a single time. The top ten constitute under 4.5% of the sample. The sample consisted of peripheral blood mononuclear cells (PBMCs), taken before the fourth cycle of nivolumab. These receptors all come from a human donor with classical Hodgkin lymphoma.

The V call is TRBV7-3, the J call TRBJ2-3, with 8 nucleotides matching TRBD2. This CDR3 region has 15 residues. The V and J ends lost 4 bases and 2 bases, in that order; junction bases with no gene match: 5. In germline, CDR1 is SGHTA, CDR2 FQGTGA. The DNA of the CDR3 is TGTGCCAGCAGCTACATAGCGGGGTCCACAGATACGCAGTATTTT. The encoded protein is CASSYIAGSTDTQYF.

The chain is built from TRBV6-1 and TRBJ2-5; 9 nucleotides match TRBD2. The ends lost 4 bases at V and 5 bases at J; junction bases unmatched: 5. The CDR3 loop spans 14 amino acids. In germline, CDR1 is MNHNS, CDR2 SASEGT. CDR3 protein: CASSALAGRETQYF. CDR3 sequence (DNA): TGTGCCAGCAGTGCCCTAGCGGGACGGGAGACCCAGTACTTC.

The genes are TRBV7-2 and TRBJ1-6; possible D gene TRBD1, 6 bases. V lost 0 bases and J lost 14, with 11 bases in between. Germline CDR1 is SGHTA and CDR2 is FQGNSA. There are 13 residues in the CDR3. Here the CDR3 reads CASSLAGGATLHF. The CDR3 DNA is TGTGCCAGCAGCTTAGCAGGGGGGGCCACCCTCCACTTT. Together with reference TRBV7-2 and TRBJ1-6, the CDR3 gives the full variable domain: GAGVSQSPSNKVTEKGKDVELRCDPISGHTALYWYRQSLGQGLEFLIYFQGNSAPDKSGLPSDRFSAERTGGSVSTLTIQRTQQEDSAVYLCASSLAGGATLHFGNGTRLTVT.

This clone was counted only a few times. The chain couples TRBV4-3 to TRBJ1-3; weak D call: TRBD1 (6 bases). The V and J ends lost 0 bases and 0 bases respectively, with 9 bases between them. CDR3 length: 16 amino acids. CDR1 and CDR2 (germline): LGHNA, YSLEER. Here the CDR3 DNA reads TGCGCCAGCAGCCAAGACCCCAGGGGCTCTGGAAACACCATATATTTT. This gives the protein CASSQDPRGSGNTIYF.

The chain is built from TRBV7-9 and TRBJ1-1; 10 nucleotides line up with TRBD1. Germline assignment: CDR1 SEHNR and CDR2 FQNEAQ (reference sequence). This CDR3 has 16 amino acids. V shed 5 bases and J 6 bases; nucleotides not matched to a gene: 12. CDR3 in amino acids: CASSLPRGQGKPEAFF. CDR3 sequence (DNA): TGTGCCAGCAGCCTCCCGAGGGGACAGGGGAAGCCTGAAGCTTTCTTT.

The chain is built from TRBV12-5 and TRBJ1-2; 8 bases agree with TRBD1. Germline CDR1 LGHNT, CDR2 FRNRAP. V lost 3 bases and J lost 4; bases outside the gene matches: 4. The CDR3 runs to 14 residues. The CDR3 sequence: CASGLDRGVYGYTF. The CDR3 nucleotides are TGTGCTAGTGGTTTAGACAGGGGAGTCTATGGCTACACCTTC.

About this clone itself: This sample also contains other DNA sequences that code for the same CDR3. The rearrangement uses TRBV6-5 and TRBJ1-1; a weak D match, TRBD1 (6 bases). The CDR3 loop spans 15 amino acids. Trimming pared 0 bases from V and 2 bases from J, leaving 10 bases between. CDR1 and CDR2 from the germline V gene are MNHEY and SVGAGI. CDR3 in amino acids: CASSYSGAGNTEAFF. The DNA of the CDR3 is TGTGCCAGCAGTTACTCGGGGGCTGGAAACACTGAAGCTTTCTTT.

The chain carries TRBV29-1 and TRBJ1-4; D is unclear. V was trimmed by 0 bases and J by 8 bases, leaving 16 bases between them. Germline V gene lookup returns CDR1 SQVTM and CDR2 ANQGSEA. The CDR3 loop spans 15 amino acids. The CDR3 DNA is TGCAGCGTTGAAGAATTTAAGGGCCCCTCAGAAAAACTGTTTTTT. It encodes CSVEEFKGPSEKLFF. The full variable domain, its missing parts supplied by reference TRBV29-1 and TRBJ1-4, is SAVISQKPSRDICQRGTSLTIQCQVDSQVTMMFWYRQQPGQSLTLIATANQGSEATYESGFVIDKFPISRPNLTFSTLTVSNMSPEDSSIYLCSVEEFKGPSEKLFFGSGTQLSVL.

The DNA of the CDR3 is TGTGCCAGCAGTTTATCGCCGGGATATAGGACTGAAGCTTTCTTT. This sequence encodes CASSLSPGYRTEAFF. V gene TRBV27 combines with J gene TRBJ1-1; no clear D gene. CDR1 and CDR2 (germline): MNHEY, SMNVEV (reference sequence). V was cut by 0 bases and J by 5 bases, with 13 bases left in between. The CDR3 spans 15 residues.

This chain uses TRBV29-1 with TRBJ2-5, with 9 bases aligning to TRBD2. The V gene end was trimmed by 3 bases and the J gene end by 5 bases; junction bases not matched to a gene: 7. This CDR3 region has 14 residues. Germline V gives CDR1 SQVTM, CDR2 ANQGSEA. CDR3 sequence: CSVDGAGGGETQYF. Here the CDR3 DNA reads TGCAGCGTTGATGGAGCGGGGGGCGGGGAGACCCAGTACTTC.

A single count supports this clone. The CDR3 nucleotides are TGTGCCAGCAGCTTGGCCCGAATCTCTGGGGCCAACGTCCTGACTTTC. Translating gives CASSLARISGANVLTF. The chain has TRBV5-5 and TRBJ2-6, with D unclear. This CDR3 spans 16 amino acids. Germline CDR1 and CDR2: SGHKS and YYEKEE (reference sequence). Trimming took 0 bases from V and 0 from J, leaving 7 bases between them. Full variable domain (remainder filled in from reference TRBV5-5 and TRBJ2-6): DAGVTQSPTHLIKTRGQQVTLRCSPISGHKSVSWYQQVLGQGPQFIFQYYEKEERGRGNFPDRFSARQFPNYSSELNVNALLLGDSALYLCASSLARISGANVLTFGAGSRLTVL.

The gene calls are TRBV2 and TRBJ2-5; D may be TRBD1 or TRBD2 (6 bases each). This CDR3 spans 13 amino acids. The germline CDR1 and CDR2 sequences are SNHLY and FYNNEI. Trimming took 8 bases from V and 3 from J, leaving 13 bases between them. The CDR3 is CASPQRGEETQYF. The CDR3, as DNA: TGTGCCAGCCCGCAGAGGGGGGAAGAGACCCAGTACTTC.

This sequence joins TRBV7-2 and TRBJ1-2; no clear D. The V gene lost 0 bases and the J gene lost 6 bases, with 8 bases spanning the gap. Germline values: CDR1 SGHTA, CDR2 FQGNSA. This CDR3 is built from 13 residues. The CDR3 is CASSLAPPDGYTF. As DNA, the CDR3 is TGTGCCAGCAGCTTAGCCCCACCCGATGGCTACACCTTC. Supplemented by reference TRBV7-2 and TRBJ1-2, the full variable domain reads GAGVSQSPSNKVTEKGKDVELRCDPISGHTALYWYRQSLGQGLEFLIYFQGNSAPDKSGLPSDRFSAERTGGSVSTLTIQRTQQEDSAVYLCASSLAPPDGYTFGSGTRLTVV.

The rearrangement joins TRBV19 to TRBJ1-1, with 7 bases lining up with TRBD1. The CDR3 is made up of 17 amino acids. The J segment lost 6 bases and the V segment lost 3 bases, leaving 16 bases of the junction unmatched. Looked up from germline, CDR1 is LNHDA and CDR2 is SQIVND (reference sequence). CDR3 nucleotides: TGTGCCAGTAGTATTTTAATGGAAGGGGGCGCGTTCTCTGAAGCTTTCTTT. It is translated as CASSILMEGGAFSEAFF.

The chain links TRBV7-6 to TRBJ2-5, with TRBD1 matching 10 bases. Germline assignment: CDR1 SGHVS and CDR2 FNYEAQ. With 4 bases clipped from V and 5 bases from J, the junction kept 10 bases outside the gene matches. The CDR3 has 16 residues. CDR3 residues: CASSSIRDRGGETQYF. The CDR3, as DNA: TGTGCCAGCAGCTCTATCCGGGACAGGGGAGGGGAGACCCAGTACTTC.

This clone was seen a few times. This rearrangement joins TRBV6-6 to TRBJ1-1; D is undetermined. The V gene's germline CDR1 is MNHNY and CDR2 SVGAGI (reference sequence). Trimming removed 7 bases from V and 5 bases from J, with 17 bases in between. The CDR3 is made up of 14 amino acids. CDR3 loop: CASTPSFETTEAFF. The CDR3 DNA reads TGTGCCAGCACGCCCTCTTTTGAGACTACTGAAGCTTTCTTT.

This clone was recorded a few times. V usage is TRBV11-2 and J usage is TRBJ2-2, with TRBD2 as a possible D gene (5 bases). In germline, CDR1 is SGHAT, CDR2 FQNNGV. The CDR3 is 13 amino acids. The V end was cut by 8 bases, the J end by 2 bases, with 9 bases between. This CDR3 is CASARGNTGELFF. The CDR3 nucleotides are TGTGCCAGCGCACGGGGAAACACCGGGGAGCTGTTTTTT.

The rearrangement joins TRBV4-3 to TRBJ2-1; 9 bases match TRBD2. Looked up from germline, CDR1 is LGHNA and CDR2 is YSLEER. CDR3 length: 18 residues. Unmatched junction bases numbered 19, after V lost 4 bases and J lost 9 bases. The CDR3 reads CASSPGERGAQEDIEQFF. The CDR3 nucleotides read TGCGCCAGCAGCCCAGGCGAGCGGGGGGCCCAGGAGGACATTGAGCAGTTCTTC.

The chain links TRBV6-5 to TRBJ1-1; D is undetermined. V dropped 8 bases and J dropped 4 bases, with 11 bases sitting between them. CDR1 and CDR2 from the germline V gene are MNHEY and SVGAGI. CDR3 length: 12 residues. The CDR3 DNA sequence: TGTGCCAGCGCCGTGGGAGGCACTGAAGCTTTCTTT. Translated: CASAVGGTEAFF.